The clone carrying this TCR beta chain was seen a few times. Antigen unknown. A read error may produce the germline difference seen at one junction end. Healthy Caucasian donors formed the entire cohort. Template switching introduced a universal primer site, and the cDNA bore unique molecular identifiers. TCRdb re-called the 5' RACE reads with MiXCR, one entry per CDR3 protein. The sample consists of approximately 490,000 distinct CDR3 sequences, about a fifth of them appearing once. The data belong to a study of identical twins. Germline loops: CDR1 KGHDR, CDR2 SFDVKD. The CDR3 is 15 amino acids. Whole-study findings and limits: The analysis was cross-sectional rather than longitudinal within donors.

This same sample was also part of a study on yellow fever vaccine responses in identical twins.

The clonotype was recovered from a woman between 18 and 29 years old in good health. What was sequenced was CD4+ T cells sorted from blood. The chain joins TRBV24-1 to TRBJ2-1, with D unclear. CDR3 amino acids: CATSEPSSSYNEQFF. In nucleotides, the CDR3 is TGTGCCACCAGTGAACCGTCGAGCTCCTACAATGAGCAGTTCTTT.